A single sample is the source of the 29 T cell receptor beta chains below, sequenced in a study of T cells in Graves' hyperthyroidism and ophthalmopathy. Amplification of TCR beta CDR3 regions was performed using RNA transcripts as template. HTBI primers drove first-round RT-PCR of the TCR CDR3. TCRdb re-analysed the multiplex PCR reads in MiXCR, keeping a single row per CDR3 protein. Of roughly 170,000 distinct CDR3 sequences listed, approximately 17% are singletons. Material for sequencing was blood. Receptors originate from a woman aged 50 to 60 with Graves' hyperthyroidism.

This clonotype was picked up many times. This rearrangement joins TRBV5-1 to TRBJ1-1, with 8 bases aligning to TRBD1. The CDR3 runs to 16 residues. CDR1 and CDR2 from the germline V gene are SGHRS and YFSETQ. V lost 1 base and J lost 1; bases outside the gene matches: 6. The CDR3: CASSLRPGQANTEAFF. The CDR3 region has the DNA TGCGCCAGCAGCTTGCGGCCGGGACAGGCGAACACTGAAGCTTTCTTT. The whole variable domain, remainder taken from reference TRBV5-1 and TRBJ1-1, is KAGVTQTPRYLIKTRGQQVTLSCSPISGHRSVSWYQQTPGQGLQFLFEYFSETQRNKGNFPGRFSGRQFSNSRSEMNVSTLELGDSALYLCASSLRPGQANTEAFFGQGTRLTVV.

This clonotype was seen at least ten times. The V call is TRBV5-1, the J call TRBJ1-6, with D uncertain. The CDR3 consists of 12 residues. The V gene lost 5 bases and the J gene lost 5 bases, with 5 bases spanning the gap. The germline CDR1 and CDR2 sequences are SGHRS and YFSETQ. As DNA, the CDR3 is TGCGCCAGCAGGCAGAATAATTCACCCCTCCACTTT. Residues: CASRQNNSPLHF.

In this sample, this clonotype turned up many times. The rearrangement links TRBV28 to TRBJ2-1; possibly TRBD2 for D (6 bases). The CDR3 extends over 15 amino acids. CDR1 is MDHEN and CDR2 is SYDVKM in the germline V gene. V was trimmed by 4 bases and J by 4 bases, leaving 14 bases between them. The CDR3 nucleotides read TGTGCCAGCAGTTCCGGGGGAAGTATGTACAATGAGCAGTTCTTC. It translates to CASSSGGSMYNEQFF.

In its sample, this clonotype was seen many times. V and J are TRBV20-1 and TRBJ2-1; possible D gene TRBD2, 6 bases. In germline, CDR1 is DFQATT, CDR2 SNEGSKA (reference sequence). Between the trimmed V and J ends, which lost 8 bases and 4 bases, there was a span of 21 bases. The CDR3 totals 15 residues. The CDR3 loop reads CSNYERAGPYNEQFF. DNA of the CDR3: TGCAGTAACTATGAACGCGCGGGGCCTTACAATGAGCAGTTCTTC.

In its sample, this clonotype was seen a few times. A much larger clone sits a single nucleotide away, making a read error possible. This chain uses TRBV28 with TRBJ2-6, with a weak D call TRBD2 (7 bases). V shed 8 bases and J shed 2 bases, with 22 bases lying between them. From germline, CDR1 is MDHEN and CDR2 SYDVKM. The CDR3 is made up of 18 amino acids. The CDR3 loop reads CASAPAGAAHPGANVLTF. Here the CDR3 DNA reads TGTGCCAGCGCACCGGCGGGGGCAGCACACCCTGGGGCCAACGTCCTGACTTTC.

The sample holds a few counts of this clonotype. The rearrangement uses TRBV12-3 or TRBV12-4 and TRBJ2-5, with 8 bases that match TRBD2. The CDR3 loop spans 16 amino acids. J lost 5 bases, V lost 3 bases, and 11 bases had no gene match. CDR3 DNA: TGTGCCAGCAGTTTTCACCCGGGGGGGGTGGAGGAGACCCAGTACTTC. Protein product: CASSFHPGGVEETQYF.

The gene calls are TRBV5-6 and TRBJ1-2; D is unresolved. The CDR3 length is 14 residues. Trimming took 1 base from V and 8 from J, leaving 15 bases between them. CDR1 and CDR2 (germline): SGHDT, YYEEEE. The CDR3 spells CASSLWPASRGYTF. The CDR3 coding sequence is TGTGCCAGCAGCTTGTGGCCGGCATCAAGGGGCTACACCTTC.

CDR3 coding DNA: TGTGCCAGCAGCTTCAGTGAAGCAGGTACGCAGTATTTT. This codes for CASSFSEAGTQYF. The chain uses TRBV7-3 and TRBJ2-3; D is unresolved. The V gene's germline CDR1 is SGHTA and CDR2 FQGTGA. The CDR3 covers 13 residues. Trimming pared 3 bases from V and 8 bases from J, leaving 12 bases between.

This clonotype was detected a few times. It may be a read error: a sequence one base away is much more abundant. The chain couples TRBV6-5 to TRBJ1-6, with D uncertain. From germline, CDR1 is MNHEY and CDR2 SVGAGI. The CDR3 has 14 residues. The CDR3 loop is CVSSYRAKNSPLHF. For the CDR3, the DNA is TGTGTCAGCAGTTACAGAGCAAAAAATTCACCCCTCCACTTT.

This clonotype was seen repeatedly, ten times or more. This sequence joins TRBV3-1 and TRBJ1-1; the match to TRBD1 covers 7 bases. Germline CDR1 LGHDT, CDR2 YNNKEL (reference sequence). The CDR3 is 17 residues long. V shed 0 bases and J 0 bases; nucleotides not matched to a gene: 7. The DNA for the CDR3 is TGTGCCAGCAGCCAAGATCGCACAGGGGTTATGAACACTGAAGCTTTCTTT. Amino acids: CASSQDRTGVMNTEAFF. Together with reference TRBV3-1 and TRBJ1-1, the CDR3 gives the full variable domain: DTAVSQTPKYLVTQMGNDKSIKCEQNLGHDTMYWYKQDSKKFLKIMFSYNNKELIINETVPNRFSPKSPDKAHLNLHINSLELGDSAVYFCASSQDRTGVMNTEAFFGQGTRLTVV.

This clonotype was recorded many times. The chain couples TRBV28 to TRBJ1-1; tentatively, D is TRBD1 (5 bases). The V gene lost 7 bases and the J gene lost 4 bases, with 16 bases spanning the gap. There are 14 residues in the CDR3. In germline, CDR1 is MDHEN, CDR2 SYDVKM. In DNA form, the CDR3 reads TGTGCCAGCATCTTTGGGGGAGGTCGCACTGAAGCTTTCTTT. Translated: CASIFGGGRTEAFF.

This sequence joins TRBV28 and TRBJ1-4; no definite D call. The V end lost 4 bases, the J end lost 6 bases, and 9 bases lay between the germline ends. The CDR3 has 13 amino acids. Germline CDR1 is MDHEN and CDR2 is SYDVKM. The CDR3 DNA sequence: TGTGCCAGCAGTTCCGGAATTTATGAAAAACTGTTTTTT. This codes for CASSSGIYEKLFF.

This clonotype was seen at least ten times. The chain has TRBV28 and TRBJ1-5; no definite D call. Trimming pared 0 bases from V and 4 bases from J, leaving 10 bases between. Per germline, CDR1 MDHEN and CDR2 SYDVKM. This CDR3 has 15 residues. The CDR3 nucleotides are TGTGCCAGCAGTTTATGGACCCTTCGGAATCAGCCCCAGCATTTT. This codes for CASSLWTLRNQPQHF.

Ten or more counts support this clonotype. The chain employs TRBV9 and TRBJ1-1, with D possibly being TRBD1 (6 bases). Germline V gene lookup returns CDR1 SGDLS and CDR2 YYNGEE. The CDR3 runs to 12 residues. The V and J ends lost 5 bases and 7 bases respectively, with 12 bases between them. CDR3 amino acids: CASSPQGNEAFF. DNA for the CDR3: TGTGCCAGCAGTCCTCAGGGGAATGAAGCTTTCTTT.

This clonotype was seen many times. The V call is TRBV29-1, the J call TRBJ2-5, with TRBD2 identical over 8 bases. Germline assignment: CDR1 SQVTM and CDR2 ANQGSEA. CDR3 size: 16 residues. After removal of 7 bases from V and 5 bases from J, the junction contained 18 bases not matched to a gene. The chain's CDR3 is CSAGSRGGAYPETQYF. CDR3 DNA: TGCAGCGCTGGGTCACGGGGGGGAGCCTACCCGGAGACCCAGTACTTC.

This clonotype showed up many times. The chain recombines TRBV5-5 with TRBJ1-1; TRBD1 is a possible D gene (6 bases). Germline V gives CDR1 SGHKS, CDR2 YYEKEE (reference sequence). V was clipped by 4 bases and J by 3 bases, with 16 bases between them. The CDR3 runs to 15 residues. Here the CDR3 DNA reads TGTGCCAGCAGCACAACACAGGGCGGGTACACTGAAGCTTTCTTT. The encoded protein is CASSTTQGGYTEAFF.

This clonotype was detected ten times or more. CDR3 nucleotides: TGTGCCAGCAGTAACAGGGGTGCGCGAGAGACCCAGTACTTC. Encoded protein: CASSNRGARETQYF. The chain combines TRBV12-3 or TRBV12-4 with TRBJ2-5; 7 nucleotides agree with TRBD1. V was clipped by 5 bases and J by 4 bases; unmatched bases: 7. This CDR3 region has 14 residues.

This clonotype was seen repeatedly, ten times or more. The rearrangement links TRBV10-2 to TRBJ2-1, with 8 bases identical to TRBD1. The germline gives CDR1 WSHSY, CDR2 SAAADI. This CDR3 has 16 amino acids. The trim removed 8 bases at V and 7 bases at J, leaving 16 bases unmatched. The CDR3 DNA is TGCGCCAGCCTTCAGCCAAGGCAGGGGGCGGGAAATGAGCAGTTCTTC. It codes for CASLQPRQGAGNEQFF.

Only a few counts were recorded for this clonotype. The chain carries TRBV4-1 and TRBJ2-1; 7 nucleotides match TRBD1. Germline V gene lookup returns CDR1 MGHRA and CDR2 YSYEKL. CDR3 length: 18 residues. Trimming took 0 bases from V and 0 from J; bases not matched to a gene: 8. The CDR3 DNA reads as TGCGCCAGCAGCCAAGACACCACAGGGGTTAACTCCTACAATGAGCAGTTCTTC. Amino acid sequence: CASSQDTTGVNSYNEQFF.

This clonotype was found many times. CDR3 loop: CASSLDPGSGELFF. CDR3 in DNA: TGTGCCAGCAGCTTAGATCCGGGGAGCGGGGAGCTGTTTTTT. The V and J genes are TRBV11-2 and TRBJ2-2; D might be TRBD2 (5 bases). The CDR3 has 14 amino acids. Trimming took off 0 bases at V and 7 bases at J, with 9 bases between the two ends. Looked up from germline, CDR1 is SGHAT and CDR2 is FQNNGV.

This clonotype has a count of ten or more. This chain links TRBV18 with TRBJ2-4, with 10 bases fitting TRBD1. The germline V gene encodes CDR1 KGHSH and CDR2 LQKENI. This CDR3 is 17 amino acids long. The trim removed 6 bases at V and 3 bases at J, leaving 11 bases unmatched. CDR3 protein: CASSPPGQGIGKNIQYF. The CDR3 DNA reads TGTGCCAGCTCGCCCCCGGGACAGGGGATCGGCAAAAACATTCAGTACTTC.

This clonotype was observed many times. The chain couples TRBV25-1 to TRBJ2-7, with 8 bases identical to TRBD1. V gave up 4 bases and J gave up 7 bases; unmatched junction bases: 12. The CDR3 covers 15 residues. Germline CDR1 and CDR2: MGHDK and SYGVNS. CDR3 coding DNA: TGTGCCAGCAGTGGATCTTGGACAGGGCGGTTGGAGCAGTACTTC. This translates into CASSGSWTGRLEQYF.

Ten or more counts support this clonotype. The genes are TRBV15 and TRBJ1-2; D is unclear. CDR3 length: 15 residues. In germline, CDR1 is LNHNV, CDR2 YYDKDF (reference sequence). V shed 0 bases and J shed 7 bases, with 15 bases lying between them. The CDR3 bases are TGTGCCACCAGCAGAGATCCGGGAGGTCGCGCTGGCTACACCTTC. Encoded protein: CATSRDPGGRAGYTF.

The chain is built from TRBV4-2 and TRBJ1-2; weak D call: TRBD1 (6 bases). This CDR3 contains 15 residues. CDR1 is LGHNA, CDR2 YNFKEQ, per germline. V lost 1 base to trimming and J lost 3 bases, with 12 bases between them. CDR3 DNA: TGTGCCAGCAGCCAAGTGCAGGGGATCTACTATGGCTACACCTTC. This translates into CASSQVQGIYYGYTF.

The CDR3 protein is CASRSDRGDYGYTF. The DNA for the CDR3 is TGTGCCAGCAGATCCGACAGGGGGGACTATGGCTACACCTTC. The V and J genes are TRBV12-3 or TRBV12-4 and TRBJ1-2, with 9 bases identical to TRBD1. V shed 6 bases, J shed 3 bases, and the junction held 5 bases outside the gene matches. CDR3 length: 14 amino acids.

CDR3 coding DNA: TGCGCCAGCAGCCAAGCAGGGGGTAGCTCCTACAATGAGCAGTTCTTC. It specifies CASSQAGGSSYNEQFF. The chain employs TRBV4-1 and TRBJ2-1; 7 positions match TRBD1. The CDR3 loop spans 16 amino acids. Germline V gene sequence: CDR1 MGHRA, CDR2 YSYEKL. The V gene end was trimmed by 1 base and the J gene end by 0 bases; junction bases not matched to a gene: 3.

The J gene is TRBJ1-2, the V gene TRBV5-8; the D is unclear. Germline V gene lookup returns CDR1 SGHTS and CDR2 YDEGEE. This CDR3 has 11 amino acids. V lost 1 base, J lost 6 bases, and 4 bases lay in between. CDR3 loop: CASSLLNGYTF. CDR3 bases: TGTGCCAGCAGCTTGCTTAATGGCTACACCTTC.

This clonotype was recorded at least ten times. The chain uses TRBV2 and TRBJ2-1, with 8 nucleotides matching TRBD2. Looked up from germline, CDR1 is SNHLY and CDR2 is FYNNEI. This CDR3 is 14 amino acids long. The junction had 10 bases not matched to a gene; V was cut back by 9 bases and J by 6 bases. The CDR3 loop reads CASGGRGGRNEQFF. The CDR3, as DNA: TGTGCCAGTGGGGGACGGGGGGGTCGCAATGAGCAGTTCTTC.

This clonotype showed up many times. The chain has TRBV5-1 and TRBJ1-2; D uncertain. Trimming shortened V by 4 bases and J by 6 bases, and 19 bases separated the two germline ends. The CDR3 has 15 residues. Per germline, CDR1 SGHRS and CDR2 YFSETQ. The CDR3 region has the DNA TGCGCCAGCAGCAAGGATCGGGCCCTCAGTCATGGCTACACCTTC. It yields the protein CASSKDRALSHGYTF.